This T cell receptor beta chain stems from a study of Tregs in tolerant kidney transplant recipients. For this clone: Its antigen is undetermined.

The length of the CDR3 is 17 residues. From germline, CDR1 is MNHNS and CDR2 SASEGT. V lost 2 bases to trimming and J lost 0 bases, with 14 bases between them. Study-level findings and limits: Findings come from small patient numbers and require larger validation. This study did not directly address biological reproducibility.

TCRdb's copy holds only in-frame clones and misses some; the assay was immunoSEQ multiplex PCR. Of more than 95,000 clones listed, 92% are singletons. What was sequenced was CD4+ T cells from blood. The TCR originated in a human donor in good health. The chain joins TRBV6-1 to TRBJ1-5, with D uncertain. The CDR3 coding sequence is TGTGCCAGCAGTGAATTATCCCCCCGGGGTAGCAATCAGCCCCAGCATTTT. Translation: CASSELSPRGSNQPQHF.